This TCR beta chain was obtained from a study of T cells in Graves' hyperthyroidism and ophthalmopathy. Study-wide background: At the time of initial diagnosis and before any treatment, peripheral blood was collected.

Amplified regions were TCR beta CDR3 sequences from RNA transcripts. In the first-round RT-PCR of the TCR CDR3, the HTBI primer set was used. TCRdb used MiXCR to reprocess the multiplex PCR reads, holding one entry per CDR3 protein. The table includes around 350,000 distinct CDR3 sequences, about 20% detected once. Germline CDR1 reads MNHNS; CDR2 reads SASEGT. The CDR3 sequence is 14 residues long. Deletions cut 9 bases from V and 3 bases from J, with 17 bases between. Disease duration under 2 months; hyperthyroidism patients were aged 18 to 65. Clinical symptoms, serum thyroxine, TRAb, thyroid ultrasound and orbital computed tomography established diagnosis.

The receptor's source is a woman between 18 and 29 years old with Graves' hyperthyroidism. The specimen was blood. This chain connects TRBV6-1 to TRBJ1-1, with D perhaps TRBD1 (5 bases). The chain's CDR3 is CARHWGGDDTEAFF. The DNA for the CDR3 is TGTGCCAGACATTGGGGGGGGGACGACACTGAAGCTTTCTTT.